This T cell receptor (beta chain) is drawn from a study of response to subunit inactivated influenza vaccine. Study-wide points: Few new T cells, the authors suggested, are recruited by each seasonal influenza vaccination.

TCRdb passed the RT-PCR reads through MiXCR, listing each CDR3 protein once. The top ten hold more than 10% of the sample, which has over 400,000 distinct CDR3 sequences, approximately 11% seen once. In regard to this clonotype: Its antigen is undetermined.

Trimming took off 2 bases at V and 1 base at J, with 8 bases between the two ends. The CDR3 has 14 amino acids. CDR1 and CDR2 (germline): SEHNR, FQNEAQ (reference sequence). The TCR sequence derives from a man in his forties or fifties who received an inactivated influenza vaccine. The sample was PBMCs from blood, taken about 40 days after vaccination. This rearrangement joins TRBV7-9 to TRBJ1-1; D gene uncertain. CDR3: CASSLFSKNTEAFF. CDR3 in DNA: TGTGCCAGCAGCTTATTTTCAAAGAACACTGAAGCTTTCTTT.